A single sample is the source of the 5 T cell receptor beta chains below, sequenced in a study of blood T cells in healthy people across ages. A second about 7 to 12 cycle PCR used barcoded and J-beta primers. Each CDR3 protein is one row after TCRdb ran MiXCR on the 5' RACE reads. The table has around 620,000 distinct CDR3 sequences, approximately 30% seen once. Sequenced: blood. These receptors were obtained from a woman between 65 and 79 years old in good health.

The chain couples TRBV9 to TRBJ2-1, with a weak D call TRBD2 (7 bases). Germline values: CDR1 SGDLS, CDR2 YYNGEE. This CDR3 is 15 amino acids long. V shed 0 bases and J shed 7 bases, with 14 bases lying between them. The CDR3 spells CASSVAGGRENEQFF. Here the CDR3 DNA reads TGTGCCAGCAGCGTAGCGGGGGGCAGGGAAAATGAGCAGTTCTTC.

This rearrangement joins TRBV2 to TRBJ2-5; the D is unclear. The J call may be incorrect, as the DNA end agrees better with TRBJ2-1. The CDR3 is 14 amino acids. CDR1 and CDR2 from the germline V gene are SNHLY and FYNNEI. The CDR3 is CASTELRTYNEQFF. The CDR3 region has the DNA TGTGCCAGCACCGAACTGCGGACCTACAATGAGCAGTTCTTC.

This clonotype was found a few times. This chain connects TRBV29-1 to TRBJ2-5, with a possible D match to TRBD2 (7 bases). V lost 7 bases, J lost 4 bases, and 16 bases lay in between. The CDR3 is made up of 13 amino acids. Germline V lookup: CDR1 SQVTM, CDR2 ANQGSEA. The CDR3 DNA is TGCAGCGGGCGGACTAGGACAGCAGAGACCCAGTACTTC. Its protein product is CSGRTRTAETQYF. Supplemented by reference TRBV29-1 and TRBJ2-5, the full variable domain reads SAVISQKPSRDICQRGTSLTIQCQVDSQVTMMFWYRQQPGQSLTLIATANQGSEATYESGFVIDKFPISRPNLTFSTLTVSNMSPEDSSIYLCSGRTRTAETQYFGPGTRLLVL.

V usage is TRBV10-3 and J usage is TRBJ2-7; D may be TRBD1 (8 bases). CDR1 is ENHRY, CDR2 SYGVKD, per germline. The ends were cut back, 2 bases at V and 4 bases at J, with 21 bases in the middle. The CDR3 totals 17 residues. The CDR3 coding sequence is TGTGCCATCAGTGAGGGGACAGGCGGGGGCACGGGGTACGAGCAGTACTTC. Protein sequence: CAISEGTGGGTGYEQYF.

This clonotype showed up just a few times. V usage is TRBV3-1 and J usage is TRBJ2-7; either TRBD1 or TRBD2 may fit D (5 bases each). The germline V gene encodes CDR1 LGHDT and CDR2 YNNKEL (reference sequence). CDR3 length: 14 amino acids. V was clipped by 4 bases and J by 2 bases, with 12 bases between them. CDR3 nucleotide sequence: TGTGCCAGCAGCCGGCTCGGGGCAGCCTACGAGCAGTACTTC. It encodes CASSRLGAAYEQYF.